This TCR beta chain came from a study of blood T cell repertoires in COVID-19. About the research overall: T cells, B-cell-depleted T cells, or PBMCs provided the cDNA or gDNA that served as material.

Germline CDR1 is LNHDA and CDR2 is SQIVND (reference sequence). Between the trimmed V and J ends, which lost 5 bases and 3 bases, there was a span of 6 bases. The CDR3 is 12 amino acids. Sequencing was performed with immunoSEQ multiplex PCR; in TCRdb, only in-frame clones are kept and a portion is missing. The sample has tens of thousands of clones; approximately 72% are singletons. The sequence derives from a woman over 75 with acute or convalescent COVID-19. Specimen: peripheral blood. V gene TRBV19 combines with J gene TRBJ2-3; D is uncertain. CDR3 sequence: CASSPNTDTQYF. The CDR3 bases are TGTGCCAGTAGTCCTAATACAGATACGCAGTATTTT.